This T cell receptor (beta chain) is drawn from a study of blood T cell repertoires in COVID-19. In the study overall: The study drew acute and convalescent COVID-19 samples from the United States, Italy and Spain. PBMCs, B-cell-depleted T cells, or T cells provided the cDNA or gDNA that made up the material.

Authors' processing steps: Amplification from reference gene primers served as the basis for estimated nucleated cell counts. Produced via immunoSEQ multiplex PCR; TCRdb's table is partial and in-frame only. The D gene and trimming were derived from the DNA, and the V and J assignments and clone size from that table. The profile shows approximately 200,000 clones, about nine tenths of them singletons. This CDR3 is built from 15 residues. Trimming took 7 bases from V and 5 from J; bases not matched to a gene: 12. The V gene's germline CDR1 is SGDLS and CDR2 YYNGEE. What was sequenced was peripheral blood. The V and J genes are TRBV9 and TRBJ1-2; 9 nucleotides agree with TRBD1. This receptor was taken from an older man with acute or convalescent COVID-19. CDR3 DNA sequence: TGTGCCAGCGGGAGAGAACAGGGGGCCGGGTATGGCTACACCTTC. Translating it yields CASGREQGAGYGYTF. The complete variable domain, with remaining parts taken from reference TRBV9 and TRBJ1-2, reads DSGVTQTPKHLITATGQRVTLRCSPRSGDLSVYWYQQSLDQGLQFLIQYYNGEERAKGNILERFSAQQFPDLHSELNLSSLELGDSALYFCASGREQGAGYGYTFGSGTRLTVV.